This TCR beta chain originates from a study of OX40 agonist ivuxolimab in advanced cancers. Trimming took off 8 bases at V and 6 bases at J, with 12 bases between the two ends. The CDR3 spans 12 residues. In germline, CDR1 is MNHEY, CDR2 SVGAGI. Data came from immunoSEQ multiplex PCR; TCRdb stores just in-frame clones and leaves some out. This sample has about 52,000 clones, with about nine tenths found just once. This sample comprised CD4+ or CD8+ T cells sorted from blood, obtained in a trial of the OX40 agonist ivuxolimab. This sequence joins TRBV6-5 and TRBJ2-3, with D uncertain. The sequence was collected from an adult with an advanced solid tumor such as melanoma, head and neck, liver or kidney cancer. CDR3 coding DNA: TGTGCCAGCGGCAGCCTCATGGATACGCAGTATTTT. This encodes CASGSLMDTQYF.